These T cell receptor beta chains were read from a single sample in a study of blood T cell repertoires in COVID-19. Produced via immunoSEQ multiplex PCR; TCRdb's table is partial and in-frame only. The table shows 70,000 to 80,000 clones, with about nine tenths occurring only once. Input material: peripheral blood. The receptors come from an elderly man in a cohort sampled during active COVID-19. Each CDR3 is given with its conserved first and last residue. The D gene is left open where the match is weak. Clone size is stated in some rows and not others, as once, few, many or a class when expanded.

>NA|NA|TRBJ1-6|TRBV5-1
TGCGCCAGCAGCTTCATAGACAGAGATTCACCCCTCCACTTT
CASSFIDRDSPLHF
>NA|NA|TRBJ1-1|TRBV28
TGTGCCAGCAGTTTGGGGAGGCGGCGGAACACTGAAGCTTTCTTT
CASSLGRRRNTEAFF
>NA|NA|TRBJ1-3|TRBV2
TGTGCCAGCAGGGAACAGGGTCGTGGAAACACCATATATTTT
CASREQGRGNTIYF
>TRBD2|NA|TRBJ2-3|TRBV7-9
TGTGCCAGCAACTCAAACCCGCTAGCGGGGCCAGATACGCAGTATTTT
CASNSNPLAGPDTQYF
>TRBD1|NA|TRBJ1-1|TRBV5-1
TGCGCCAGCACCAAAGTTTCGGGACAGAAGAAGACTGAAGCTTTCTTT
CASTKVSGQKKTEAFF
>NA|NA|TRBJ1-1|TRBV4-2
TGTGCCAGCAGCCAAGCCTACACAGACACTGAAGCTTTCTTT
CASSQAYTDTEAFF
>TRBD2|NA|TRBJ2-1|TRBV2
TGTGCCAGCAGTCCAGCGGGGGGGTACAATGAGCAGTTCTTC
CASSPAGGYNEQFF
>TRBD1|NA|TRBJ2-7|TRBV27
TGTGCCAGCAGTTTCAGGTCTTCCGGGACAGGGATTTCCTACGAGCAGTACTTC
CASSFRSSGTGISYEQYF
>NA|NA|TRBJ2-5|TRBV5-5
TGTGCCAGCAGCTTACAGGGGACCGGGGGGACCCAGTACTTC
CASSLQGTGGTQYF
>TRBD1|once|TRBJ1-2|TRBV7-2
TGTGCCAGCAGTCTGAATGGGGGACAGGGGAGTGGTGGCTACACCTTC
CASSLNGGQGSGGYTF
>NA|NA|TRBJ1-1|TRBV15
TGTGCCACCAGCAGAGTGGCAGCTGAAGCTTTCTTT
CATSRVAAEAFF
>TRBD1|few|TRBJ1-2|TRBV19
TGTGCCAGTAGTATCTTTCGGGGACAGGGGCTTAGCTATGGCTACACCTTC
CASSIFRGQGLSYGYTF
>NA|NA|TRBJ1-6|TRBV21-1
TGTGCCAGCAGCAAACACGAGGCAGGGATGTCCTATAATTCACCCCTCCACTTT
CASSKHEAGMSYNSPLHF
>TRBD1|NA|TRBJ1-2|TRBV10-3
TGTGCCATCACCCCTAACGCCGGGACAGGGAACTATGGCTACACCTTC
CAITPNAGTGNYGYTF
>NA|NA|TRBJ2-6|TRBV19
TGTGCCAGTCGACAGTCCTCTGGGGCCAACGTCCTGACTTTC
CASRQSSGANVLTF